This T cell receptor beta chain was found in a study of identical twins. Study outcomes and limitations: Zero-insertion findings could be partly confounded by invariant cells (MAIT and iNKT cells). With beta out-of-frame sequences, excess sharing by twins was weaker.

This clonotype was observed many times. Its cognate antigen is unknown. TCRdb independently ran MiXCR on the 5' RACE reads; one entry per CDR3 protein. The data contain about 890,000 distinct CDR3 sequences, over 9% of them seen just once; the ten biggest clones take up roughly 1.5%. Healthy Caucasians alone served as donors. This sample was shared with a second study, whose subject was yellow fever vaccine responses in identical twins. That publication notes: On the reported evidence, twins' vaccine T cell responses seemed partly convergent and partly personalized.

The origin of this receptor is a woman under 30 in good health. What was sequenced was PBMCs.

CDR3 DNA: TGTGCCAGCAGCTATAGGACTAGCGGACCCACCGGGGAGCTGTTTTTT. This gives the protein CASSYRTSGPTGELFF. The chain links TRBV7-8 to TRBJ2-2; 10 positions agree with TRBD2. CDR1 SGHVS and CDR2 FQNEAQ come from the germline V gene. The CDR3 extends over 16 amino acids. After removal of 4 bases from V and 4 bases from J, the junction contained 6 bases not matched to a gene.